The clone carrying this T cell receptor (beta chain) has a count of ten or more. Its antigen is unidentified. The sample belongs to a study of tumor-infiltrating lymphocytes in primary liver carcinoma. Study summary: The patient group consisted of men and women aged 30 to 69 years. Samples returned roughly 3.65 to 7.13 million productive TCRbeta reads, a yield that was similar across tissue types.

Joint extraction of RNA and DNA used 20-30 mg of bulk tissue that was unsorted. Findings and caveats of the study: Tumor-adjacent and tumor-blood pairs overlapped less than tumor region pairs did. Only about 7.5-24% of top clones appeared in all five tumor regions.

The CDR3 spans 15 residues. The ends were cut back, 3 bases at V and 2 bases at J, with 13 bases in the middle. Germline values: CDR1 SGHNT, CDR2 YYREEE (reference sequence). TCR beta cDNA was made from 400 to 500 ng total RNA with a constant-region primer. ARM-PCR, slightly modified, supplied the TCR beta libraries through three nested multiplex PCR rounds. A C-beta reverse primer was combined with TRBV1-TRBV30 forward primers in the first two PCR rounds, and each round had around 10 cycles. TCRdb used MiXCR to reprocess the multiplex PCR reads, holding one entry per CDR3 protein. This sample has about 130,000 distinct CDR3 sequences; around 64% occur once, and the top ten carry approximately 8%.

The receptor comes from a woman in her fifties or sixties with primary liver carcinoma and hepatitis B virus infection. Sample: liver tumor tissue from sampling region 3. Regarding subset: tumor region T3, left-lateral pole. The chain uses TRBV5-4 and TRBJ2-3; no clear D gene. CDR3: CASSSGVLSTDTQYF. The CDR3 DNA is TGTGCCAGCAGCTCTGGGGTCCTTTCCACAGATACGCAGTATTTT.